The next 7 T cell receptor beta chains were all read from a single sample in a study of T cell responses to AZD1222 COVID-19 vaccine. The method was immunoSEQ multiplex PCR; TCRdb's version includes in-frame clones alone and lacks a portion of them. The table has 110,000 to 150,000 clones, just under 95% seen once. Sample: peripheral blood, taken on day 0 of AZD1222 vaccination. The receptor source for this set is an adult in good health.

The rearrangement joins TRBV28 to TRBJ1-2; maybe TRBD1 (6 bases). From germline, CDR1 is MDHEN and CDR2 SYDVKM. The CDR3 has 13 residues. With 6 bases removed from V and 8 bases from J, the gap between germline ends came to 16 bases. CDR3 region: CASSHTGYRGYTF. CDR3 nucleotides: TGTGCCAGCAGCCATACAGGGTACCGAGGCTACACCTTC.

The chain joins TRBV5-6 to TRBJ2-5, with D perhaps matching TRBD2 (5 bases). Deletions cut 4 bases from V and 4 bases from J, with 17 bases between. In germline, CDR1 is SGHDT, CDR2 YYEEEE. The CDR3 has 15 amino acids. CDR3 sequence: CASSPTGGPGETQYF. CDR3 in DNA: TGTGCCAGCAGCCCTACGGGCGGGCCGGGAGAGACCCAGTACTTC.

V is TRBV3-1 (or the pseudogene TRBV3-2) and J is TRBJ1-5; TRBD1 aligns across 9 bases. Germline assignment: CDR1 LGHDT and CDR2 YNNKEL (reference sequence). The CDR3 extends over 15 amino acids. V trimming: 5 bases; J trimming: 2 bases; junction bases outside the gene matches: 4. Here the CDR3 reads CASSRDRVGNQPQHF. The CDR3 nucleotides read TGTGCCAGCAGCAGGGACAGGGTTGGCAATCAGCCCCAGCATTTT.

CDR3 nucleotides: TGTGCCAGCAGTGGGAGTGGTGTCAGGGCCACCTACGAGCAGTACTTC. The encoded protein is CASSGSGVRATYEQYF. This chain connects TRBV27 to TRBJ2-7; possibly TRBD1 or TRBD2 for D (5 bases each). Deletions cut 5 bases from V and 2 bases from J, with 19 bases between. Germline V CDR1 and CDR2: MNHEY, SMNVEV (reference sequence). The CDR3 covers 16 residues.

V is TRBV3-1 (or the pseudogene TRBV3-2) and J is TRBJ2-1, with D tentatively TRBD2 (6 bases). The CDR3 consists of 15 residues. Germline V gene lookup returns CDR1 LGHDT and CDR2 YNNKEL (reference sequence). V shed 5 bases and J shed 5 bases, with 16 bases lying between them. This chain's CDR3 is CASSLRGWGDNEQFF. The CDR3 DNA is TGTGCCAGCAGCTTAAGGGGCTGGGGGGACAATGAGCAGTTCTTC.

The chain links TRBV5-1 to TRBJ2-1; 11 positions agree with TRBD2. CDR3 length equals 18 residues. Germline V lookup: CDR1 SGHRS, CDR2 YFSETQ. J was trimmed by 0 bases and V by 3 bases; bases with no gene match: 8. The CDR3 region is CASSSTGGTSGSYNEQFF. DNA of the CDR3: TGCGCCAGCAGCTCCACTGGGGGGACTAGCGGCTCCTACAATGAGCAGTTCTTC.

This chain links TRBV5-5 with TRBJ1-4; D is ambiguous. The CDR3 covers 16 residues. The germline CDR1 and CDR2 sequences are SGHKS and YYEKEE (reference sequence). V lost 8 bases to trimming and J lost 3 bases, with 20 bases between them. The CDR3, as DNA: TGTGCCAGTACTTCTGCGCCCCTCGGAGCTAATGAAAAACTGTTTTTT. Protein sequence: CASTSAPLGANEKLFF.